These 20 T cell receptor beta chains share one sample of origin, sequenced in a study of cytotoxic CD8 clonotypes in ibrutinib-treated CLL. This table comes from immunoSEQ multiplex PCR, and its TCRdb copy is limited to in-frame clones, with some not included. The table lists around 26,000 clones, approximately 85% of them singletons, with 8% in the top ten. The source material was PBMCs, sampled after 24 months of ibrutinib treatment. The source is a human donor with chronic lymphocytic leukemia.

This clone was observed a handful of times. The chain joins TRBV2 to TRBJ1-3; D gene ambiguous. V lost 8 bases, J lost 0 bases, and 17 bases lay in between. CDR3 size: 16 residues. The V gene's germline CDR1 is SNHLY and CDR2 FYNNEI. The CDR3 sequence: CASSSGGAGSGNTIYF. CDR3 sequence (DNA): TGTGCCAGCTCTAGTGGTGGCGCAGGCTCTGGAAACACCATATATTTT.

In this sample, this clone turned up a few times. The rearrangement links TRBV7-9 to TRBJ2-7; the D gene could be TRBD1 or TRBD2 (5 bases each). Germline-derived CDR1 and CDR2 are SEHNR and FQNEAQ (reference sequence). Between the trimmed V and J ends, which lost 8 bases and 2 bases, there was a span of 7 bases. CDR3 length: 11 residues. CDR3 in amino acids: CASRGAYEQYF. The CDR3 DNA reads TGTGCCAGCCGGGGCGCCTACGAGCAGTACTTC.

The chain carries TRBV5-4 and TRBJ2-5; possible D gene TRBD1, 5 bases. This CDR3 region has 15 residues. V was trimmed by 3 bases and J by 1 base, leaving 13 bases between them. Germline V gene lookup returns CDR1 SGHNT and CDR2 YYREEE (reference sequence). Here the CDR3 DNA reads TGTGCCAGCAGCTCGCAGGGCGTAGTCCAAGAGACCCAGTACTTC. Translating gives CASSSQGVVQETQYF.

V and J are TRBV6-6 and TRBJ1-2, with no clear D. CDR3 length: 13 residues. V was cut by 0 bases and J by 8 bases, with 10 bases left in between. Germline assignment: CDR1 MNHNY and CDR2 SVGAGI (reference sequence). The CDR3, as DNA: TGTGCCAGCAGTTACTCCGGCCCGACGGGCTACACCTTC. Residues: CASSYSGPTGYTF.

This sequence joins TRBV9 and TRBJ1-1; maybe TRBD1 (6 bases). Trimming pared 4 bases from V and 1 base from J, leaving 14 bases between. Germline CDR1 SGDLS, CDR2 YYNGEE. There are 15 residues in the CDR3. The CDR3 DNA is TGTGCCAGCAGCACGCAACAGGGTGGGAACACTGAAGCTTTCTTT. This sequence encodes CASSTQQGGNTEAFF. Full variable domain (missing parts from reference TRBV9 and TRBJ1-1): DSGVTQTPKHLITATGQRVTLRCSPRSGDLSVYWYQQSLDQGLQFLIQYYNGEERAKGNILERFSAQQFPDLHSELNLSSLELGDSALYFCASSTQQGGNTEAFFGQGTRLTVV.

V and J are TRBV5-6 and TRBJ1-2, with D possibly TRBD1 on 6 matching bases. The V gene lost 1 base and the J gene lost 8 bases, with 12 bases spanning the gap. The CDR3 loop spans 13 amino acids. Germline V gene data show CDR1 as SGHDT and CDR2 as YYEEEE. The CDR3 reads CASSLPAGGGYTF. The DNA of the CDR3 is TGTGCCAGCAGCTTGCCCGCGGGGGGCGGCTACACCTTC.

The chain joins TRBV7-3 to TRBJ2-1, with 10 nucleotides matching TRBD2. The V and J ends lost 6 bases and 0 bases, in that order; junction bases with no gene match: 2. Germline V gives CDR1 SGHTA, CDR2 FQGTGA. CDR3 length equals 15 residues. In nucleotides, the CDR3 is TGTGCCAGCAGGGCTAGCGGGAGCTCCTACAATGAGCAGTTCTTC. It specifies CASRASGSSYNEQFF.

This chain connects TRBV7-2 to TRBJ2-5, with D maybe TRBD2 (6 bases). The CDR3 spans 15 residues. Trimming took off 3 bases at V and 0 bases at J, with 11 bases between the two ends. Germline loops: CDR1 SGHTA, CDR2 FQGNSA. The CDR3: CASSLSPGDQETQYF. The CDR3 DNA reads TGTGCCAGCAGCTTGTCTCCGGGGGACCAAGAGACCCAGTACTTC.

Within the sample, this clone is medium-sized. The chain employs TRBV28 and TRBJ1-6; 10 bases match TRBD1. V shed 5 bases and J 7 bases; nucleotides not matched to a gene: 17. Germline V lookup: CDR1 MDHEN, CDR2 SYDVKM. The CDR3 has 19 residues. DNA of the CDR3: TGTGCCAGCAGTAACCGGGACAGGGGCATCCTAAAGAGGAATTCACCCCTCCACTTT. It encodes CASSNRDRGILKRNSPLHF.

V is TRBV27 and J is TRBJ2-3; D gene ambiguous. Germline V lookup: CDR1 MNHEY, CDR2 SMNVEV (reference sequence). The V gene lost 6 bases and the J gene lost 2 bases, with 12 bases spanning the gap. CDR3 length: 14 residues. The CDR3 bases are TGTGCCAGCAGGCGACACCGACCCACAGATACGCAGTATTTT. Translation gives CASRRHRPTDTQYF.

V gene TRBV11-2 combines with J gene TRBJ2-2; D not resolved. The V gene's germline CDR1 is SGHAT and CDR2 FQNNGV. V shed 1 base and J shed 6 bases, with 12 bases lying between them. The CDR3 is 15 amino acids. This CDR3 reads CASSLGKTGPGELFF. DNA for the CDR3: TGTGCCAGCAGCTTAGGAAAGACGGGCCCCGGGGAGCTGTTTTTT.

CDR3 sequence reads: CATSRDRLGETQYF. In DNA, the CDR3 is TGTGCCACCAGCAGAGATAGGTTGGGAGAGACCCAGTACTTC. The rearrangement joins TRBV15 to TRBJ2-5; D unclear. Per germline, CDR1 LNHNV and CDR2 YYDKDF (reference sequence). Trimming removed 0 bases from V and 4 bases from J, with 9 bases in between. CDR3 length equals 14 residues.

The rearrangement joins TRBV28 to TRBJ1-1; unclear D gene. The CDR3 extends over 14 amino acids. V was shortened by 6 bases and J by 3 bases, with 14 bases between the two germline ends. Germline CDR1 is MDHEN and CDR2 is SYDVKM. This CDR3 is CASRGSTTYTEAFF. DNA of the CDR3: TGTGCCAGCAGGGGCAGCACGACTTACACTGAAGCTTTCTTT.

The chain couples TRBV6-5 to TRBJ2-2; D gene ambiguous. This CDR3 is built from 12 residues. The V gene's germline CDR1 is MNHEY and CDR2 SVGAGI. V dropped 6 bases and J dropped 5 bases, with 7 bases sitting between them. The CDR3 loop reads CASRGLTGELFF. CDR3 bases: TGTGCCAGCAGAGGATTGACCGGGGAGCTGTTTTTT.

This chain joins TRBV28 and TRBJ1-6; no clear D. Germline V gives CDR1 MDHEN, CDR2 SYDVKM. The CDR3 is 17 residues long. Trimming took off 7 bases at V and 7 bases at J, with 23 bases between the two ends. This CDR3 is CASKKRQLIPGNSPLHF. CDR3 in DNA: TGTGCCAGCAAAAAGAGACAACTGATACCTGGAAATTCACCCCTCCACTTT.

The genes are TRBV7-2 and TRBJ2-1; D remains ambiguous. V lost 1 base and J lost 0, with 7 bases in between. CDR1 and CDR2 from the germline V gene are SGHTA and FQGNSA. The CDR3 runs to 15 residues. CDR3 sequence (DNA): TGTGCCAGCAGCTTAGGAAGGTTCTCCTACAATGAGCAGTTCTTC. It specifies CASSLGRFSYNEQFF.

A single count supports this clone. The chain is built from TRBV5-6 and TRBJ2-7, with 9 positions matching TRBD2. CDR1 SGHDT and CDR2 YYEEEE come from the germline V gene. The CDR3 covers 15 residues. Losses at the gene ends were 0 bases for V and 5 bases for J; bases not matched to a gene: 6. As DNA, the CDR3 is TGTGCCAGCAGCTTGGTAGGACTAGCGCACGACGAGCAGTACTTC. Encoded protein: CASSLVGLAHDEQYF.

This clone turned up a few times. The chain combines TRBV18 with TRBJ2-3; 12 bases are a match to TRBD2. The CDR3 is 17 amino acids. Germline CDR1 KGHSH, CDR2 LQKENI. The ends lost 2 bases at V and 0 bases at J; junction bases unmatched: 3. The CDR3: CASSPGLAGSSTDTQYF. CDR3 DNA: TGTGCCAGCTCACCAGGACTAGCGGGGTCTAGCACAGATACGCAGTATTTT.

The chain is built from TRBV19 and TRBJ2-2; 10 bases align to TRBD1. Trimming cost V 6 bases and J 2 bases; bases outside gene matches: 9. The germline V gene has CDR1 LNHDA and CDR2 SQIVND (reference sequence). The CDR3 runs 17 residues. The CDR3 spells CASRRDRGLTNTGELFF. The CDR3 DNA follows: TGTGCCAGTAGGAGGGACAGGGGCCTCACTAACACCGGGGAGCTGTTTTTT.

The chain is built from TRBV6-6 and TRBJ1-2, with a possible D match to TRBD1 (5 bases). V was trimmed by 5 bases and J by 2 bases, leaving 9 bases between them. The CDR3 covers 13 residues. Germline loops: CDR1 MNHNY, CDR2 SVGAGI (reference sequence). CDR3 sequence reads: CASSPGTNYGYTF. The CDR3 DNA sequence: TGTGCCAGCAGTCCGGGGACCAACTATGGCTACACCTTC.